The clone carrying this TCR beta chain was seen only a few times. Its antigen is unknown. The source of the sample is a study of identical twins. Regarding the study as a whole: Whereas memory repertoires showed no such difference, abundant cord blood beta clonotypes carried fewer insertions. Zero-insertion results could be subject to partial confounding by invariant MAIT and iNKT cells.

The CDR3 is 17 amino acids. The V gene's germline CDR1 is KGHSH and CDR2 LQKENI. Trimming removed 3 bases from V and 2 bases from J; junction bases left unmatched: 9. Template switching introduced a universal primer site, and the cDNA bore unique molecular identifiers. MiXCR was run by TCRdb on the 5' RACE reads, yielding one entry per CDR3 protein. The sample shows hundreds of thousands of distinct CDR3 sequences, 7.1% of them seen only once. These same records also appear under a second study, on yellow fever vaccine responses in identical twins.

The chain combines TRBV18 with TRBJ2-3; 9 bases are a match to TRBD2. The sequenced sample consisted of PBMCs. The TCR sequence derives from a woman aged 18-29 years in good health. The CDR3 nucleotides are TGTGCCAGCTCACCCGTGACAGCGGGGGGTCCCACAGATACGCAGTATTTT. Translated: CASSPVTAGGPTDTQYF.